This TCR beta chain was identified during a study of shared clonotypes between healthy human individuals (TCRdb year 2020). Regarding the research as a whole: A couple of women and a few men aged 18 to 49 years were included in the cohort. Blood TCR repertoires of about five healthy adults were deeply sequenced to estimate repertoire size and the extent of clonotype sharing between individuals. Between about 0.8 and 9.5 billion PBMCs per donor were obtained by leukapheresis. Libraries were prepared and TCR repertoires were sequenced by different laboratories using diverse techniques, in order to increase sequencing depth and limit assay-specific biases. Per donor, three plates each were used for CD4 naive and CD4 memory, two for CD8 naive, and one for CD8 memory. General conclusions and limits of the study: Pairwise subsampling indicated that sequencing depth was expected to affect the degree of clonotype sharing among donors. The small number of donors limited the genetic and exposure-history diversity represented. Sampling was limited to blood, and TCR repertoires in tissue likely differ from TCR repertoires in blood. Compared with non-shared clonotypes, the clonotypes found in all four sorted-subset donors had higher generation probabilities. When several donors were compared, the shared fraction of clonotypes was about 5.4% for naive CD4, about 4% for naive CD8, 2.3% for memory CD4, and under 0.5% for memory CD8. Rarefaction of sorted-subset datasets indicated incomplete sequencing despite the large sequencing depth. Larger estimated clonotype richness was generally found for naive subsets than for memory subsets.

Healthy HIV-negative adults with no recently reported acute infections or vaccinations were included as donors. Every donor was a Caucasian adult living in Nashville, Tennessee, USA. CD4+ T cells were enriched by magnetic negative selection; naive cells were then positively selected on CD45RA, and the negative fraction formed the memory subset. Blood was obtained by leukapheresis, after which PBMCs were separated by Ficoll-Histopaque density gradient centrifugation and cryopreserved in liquid nitrogen vapor phase. Analytical flow cytometry was used to check the purity and quantity of each magnetically sorted T cell population. Genomic DNA was isolated from every sorted fraction and measured by UV absorbance on a Nanodrop 2000c. Counted from cysteine to phenylalanine, this CDR3 has 13 amino acids. Just the 39-base CDR3 DNA is kept, in frame starting at base 1. CDR1 MDHEN and CDR2 SYDVKM are derived from the germline V gene. V was cut back by 5 bases and J by 5 bases, leaving a gap of 9 bases between them.

Using the deep immunoSEQ assay, TCR CDR3 regions were amplified from genomic DNA by multiplex PCR. Extracted genomic DNA from each cell subset was distributed evenly across all wells of several immunoSEQ 96-well plates, and each plate was treated as a replicate. For sorted subsets, approximately 0.2 ug of genomic DNA, equivalent to about 30,000 T cell genomes, went into each replicate PCR. Purified libraries were quantified with a Qubit 3.0 fluorometer, sized on a Bioanalyzer 2100, and re-quantified with the KAPA Library Quantification kit. Every immunoSEQ 96-well plate was sequenced on a separate single-read 150-cycle Illumina NextSeq 550 flow cell. The authors processed their data as follows. The immunoSEQ output contained only junctional sequences without quality scores, so filtering could not match that applied to full-length reads. Sequences were annotated with PyIR, a Python wrapper for IgBLAST v1.9, and V/J genes and CDR3 were assigned using IMGT germline references. Reads were filtered out if the reads had weak V/J assignments (E-value above 1e-6), no CDR3, stop codons, out-of-frame junctions, or ambiguous translated residues. A V3J clonotype was defined by an identical inferred V gene, J gene, and CDR3 amino acid sequence. Percentage overlap between repertoires was computed as shared unique clonotypes divided by the size of the smaller repertoire. Three approaches were used to assess repertoire richness: RTK rarefaction, the Chao1 estimator, and Recon v2.1 estimates of unobserved clonotypes. OLGA was used to compute generation probabilities for all TCRbeta clonotypes that the gDNA method yielded from four donors. The immuneACCESS repertoire file appears here via TCRdb, limited to in-frame rearrangements. These files lack a portion of the clones; in checked studies, under half of the deficit traces to unresolved V genes, and the cause of the others is not known. D and trimming were read from the DNA, whereas the V and J calls and clone size are those reported in that table. The table for this sample lists roughly 330,000 clones; approximately 79% of them were counted only once. The top ten clonotypes cover about 9.4% of the sample.

With respect to this clone: Its antigen remains undetermined. No qualities accompany the bases; no much larger clone lies one base away.

The clonotype originates from a man younger than 40 in good health. The specimen sequenced was memory CD4+ T cells sorted from blood. The cell subset or site label here, explained by the study, means: CD45RA-negative fraction. The chain is encoded by TRBV28 joined to TRBJ1-4; the D gene identity is not certain. The CDR3 in this case is CASSRSVNEKLFF. DNA sequence: TGTGCCAGCAGTAGGAGCGTGAATGAAAAACTGTTTTTT. When the CDR3 is completed using the reference TRBV28 and TRBJ1-4 genes on either side, the full variable domain is DVKVTQSSRYLVKRTGEKVFLECVQDMDHENMFWYRQDPGLGLRLIYFSYDVKMKEKGDIPEGYSVSREKKERFSLILESASTNQTSMYLCASSRSVNEKLFFGSGTQLSVL.